This T cell receptor beta chain was sequenced in a study of cytomegalovirus exposure and HLA in healthy donors (dated by TCRdb to 2016 to 2017). Concerning the study at large: An earlier analysis of approximately 640 of the donors reported about 290 Gb of sequence data and around 110 million unique TCR beta sequences from some 180 million T cells. Of the 350 to 450 genotyped donors, 75% to 85% were placed in the genetic ancestry cluster associated with self-reported Caucasian donors. To predict cytomegalovirus infection status, the study brought together high-throughput TCR immunosequencing, statistical association of individual TCRs with disease status, and machine learning. About 320 gigabases of sequencing data and around 87 million unique TCR sequences were included in an early release covering around 650 HLA-typed donors. Four or five DR-DQ haplotypes were handled as single units for association and clustering because linkage in the cohort was strong. Alongside the repertoire data, information on donor age, sex, ethnicity and CMV serostatus was compiled. Rather than using new phenotypic data, the later analysis identified candidate immune exposures from TCR beta sequences and from how often those sequences occurred across donors. HLA typing covered class I and class II loci at four-digit resolution. Typing coverage differed by locus: A, B, C, DRB1 and DQB1 were typed in about 620-640 donors, DQA1 in around 500, DPA1 in some 570, and DPB1 in approximately 450. To study patterns of TCR occurrence, a later analysis re-analyzed previously published TCR beta repertoires from under 750 donors and added high-resolution HLA genotyping. To decide whether each TCR beta V gene segment behaved as functional or pseudogenic, an earlier analysis of some 580 of the donors relied on high-throughput TCR beta sequencing. The study used immunosequencing to profile the T cell repertoires of several hundred subjects and linked those repertoires to cytomegalovirus serostatus. In addition to the first cohort of about 650 subjects, a separate validation cohort of 120 different subjects was used. The aim of the study was to test whether cataloging public T cell receptors could identify signatures of past pathogen exposure. Every repertoire in the discovery cohort had been generated on one and the same sequencing platform. Genome-wide SNP genotypes for about 55% of the roughly 670 donors were used in a later genetic analysis, which treated that subset as a discovery cohort. On average, approximately 250,000 unique TCR beta nucleotide sequences were sequenced per donor among 350 to 400 genotyped donors of the cohort, with 15% to 20% of those sequences being non-productive. Study-level results and caveats: In a later analysis, HLA-associated TCR beta chains were found to be more clonally expanded and to have lower generation probabilities than equally common non-associated chains. Cytomegalovirus status was reported to be diagnosed by the classifier with high specificity and sensitivity in both the original and validation cohorts. Assigning TCR associations to individual alleles was difficult when HLA alleles, especially DR and DQ, strongly co-occurred. In an earlier analysis of approximately 590 of the donors, most TCR beta V segments appeared in productive rearrangements about 87% or about 30% of the time, broadly matching IMGT annotations. According to a later analysis, TCR association rates differed among HLA loci, with DRB1 alleles showing the most associated TCRs and HLA-C alleles showing the fewest. A cluster of highly shared sequence variants was judged likely to represent a technical artifact of the sequencing pipeline. The cohort was sequenced for TCR beta chains only, and without alpha or paired-chain data the features that could be detected were limited. In vitro tests confirmed that a few of the cytomegalovirus-associated TCR beta chains recognize cytomegalovirus antigens. While some public TCRs were present in many individuals, most TCR sequences turned up only very rarely across donors. In the study, some 160 TCR beta chains were listed as associated with cytomegalovirus. According to the authors, the approach could potentially be generalized to other disease states and immunological phenotypes. The 87-base-pair reads could not distinguish some IMGT-functional V segments, including TRBV6-2 and TRBV6-3, so those segments were excluded. Because counts were too low, seventeen rarely observed V segments, including chromosome 9 orphons, were excluded from the earlier analysis of 587 of the donors. A further reported finding was that TCR beta sequences accurately predicted the HLA-A and HLA-B alleles for most subjects in the first cohort. Because HLA typing was missing for some donors at each locus, association tests included only the typed subset. Correlated functional status among segregating V segments might be attributable to linkage disequilibrium, but an unknown experimental factor could not be ruled out. In a later analysis, some 17,000 TCR beta sequences were associated with specific HLA alleles at a false discovery rate of 0.05. The only immune exposure information available for the cohort was CMV serostatus. In a later analysis, most CMV-associated TCR beta chains were found to appear HLA-restricted, with HLA associations seemingly driven largely by CMV exposure. Presence/absence analyses assumed roughly uniform sequencing depth across donors, an assumption that may not hold. An association between a missense DCLRE1C variant and V-gene and J-gene trimming of TCR beta chains was found in a later genetic analysis and replicated in an independent cohort. According to a later analysis, parvovirus B19, influenza, CMV and Epstein-Barr virus appeared linked to several top co-occurrence clusters. Compared with the roughly 670-donor mean, donors in an Asian-associated ancestry cluster had fewer N-insertions in productive TCRs, according to a later genetic analysis.

Taken from cysteine to phenylalanine, the CDR3 has 14 residues. The retained sequence is limited to the CDR3, 42 bases, with the frame set at the first base. As encoded in the germline V gene (reference sequence), CDR1 is SEHNR while CDR2 is FQNEAQ. V sheds 3 bases and J sheds 1 base, leaving 9 bases between their ends. As to this clone: Its antigen has not been determined. Per-base quality was not reported, and no clone a single base away is much larger than it.

The library was produced with the immunoSEQ multiplex PCR assay. A mixture of 60 forward primers for TCR Vbeta segments and 13 reverse primers for TCR Jbeta segments was used in the multiplex PCR. Amplification of the CDR3 region of rearranged TCR beta genes was performed with a multiplex PCR assay on genomic DNA. Amplified TCR beta libraries were sequenced as 87-base-pair reads on the Illumina HiSeq System. Processing in the source paper ran as follows. In a later analysis, some 80 million unique TCR beta chains were counted across the roughly 670 repertoires, and roughly 9.9 million of these chains were shared by at least two donors. A nearest-neighbor algorithm error-corrected the raw reads and collapsed the reads into unique sequences, merging closely related sequences to remove PCR and sequencing errors. CDR3 sequences were aligned to IMGT reference sequences to assign V, D and J gene segments. For a sequence to be retained, at least a six-nucleotide match to both a V gene segment and a J gene segment was required. A rearrangement was called productive if the CDR3 had no stop codons and remained in frame with V and J, and every other rearrangement was called non-productive. CDR3 was defined according to IMGT convention as the region running from the second conserved V-encoded cysteine to the conserved J-encoded phenylalanine. Sequences without an unambiguous match to a single V gene segment were excluded from the earlier analysis of several hundred of the donors. An earlier analysis of a few hundred of the donors classified V segments as functional when productive rearrangements were above 56.7% and as segregating when the standard deviation between donors was above 5%. A statistical classification framework was built to diagnose cytomegalovirus status from the catalog of TCR beta chain sequences. V and J gene assignment, in a later analysis, came from comparing TCR nucleotide sequences with IMGT/GENE-DB human TR gene sequences. The TCRdist pipeline was used in a later analysis to assign CDR3 sequences and most-parsimonious VDJ recombination scenarios. In a later analysis, every TCR beta chain was defined by the combination of its CDR3 amino acid sequence and its V-gene family, and reads without a unique V-gene family were dropped. A later analysis removed 500 to 650 highly shared, low-generation-probability nucleotide sequences to deal with suspected cross-contamination and a sequencing artifact. For each public chain, a later analysis derived a clonal expansion index from normalized ranks of inferred template counts within each repertoire. In a later analysis, generation probabilities were computed using a VDJ recombination model fitted to out-of-frame rearrangements, and the results were checked against IGoR. Hypergeometric tests were used in a later analysis to score TCR-TCR, TCR-HLA and TCR-CMV co-occurrence, with a repertoire-size bias correction applied to the TCR pairs. To estimate false discovery rates, a later analysis permuted the HLA or CMV assignments 20 times. In a later analysis, co-occurring TCRs were grouped using DBSCAN, with TCRdist sequence similarity added in when clustering inside HLA-allele-positive subsets. For co-occurrence clustering, repertoires with fewer than 30,000 or more than 120,000 public chains were excluded, along with about five repertoires with anomalous nucleotide sharing. Imported from immuneACCESS, the table was reduced by TCRdb to in-frame sequences with V and J called. These copies leave out some clones; in studies compared against another copy, an unresolved V gene accounts for under half, and the cause of the remainder is not known. Clone size and V and J calls were adopted from that table, with D and trimming inferred from the DNA. This sample holds about 150,000 clones; around three quarters were observed only once. The leading ten clones occupy around 2% of the sample.

The cohort consisted of 666 healthy bone marrow donors. Cohort members were all nominally healthy when sampled, although unrecorded immune exposures were likely present. The donor tested CMV seronegative, placing the donor among the approximately 400 seronegative members of the cohort. A peripheral blood sample was provided by each donor, and peripheral blood mononuclear cells were used for TCR beta sequencing. Genomic DNA was extracted from the blood cell samples with the Qiagen DNeasy Blood Extraction Kit. Sequenced input: PBMCs. This clonotype was obtained from a woman aged 40 to 50 in good health and CMV-seronegative. The V and J segments used are TRBV7-9 and TRBJ2-5; TRBD2 is a possible D gene, resting on 5 matching bases. The DNA sequence is TGTGCCAGCAGCTTGATGAGCGGCCAAGAGACCCAGTACTTC. Its product reads: CASSLMSGQETQYF.